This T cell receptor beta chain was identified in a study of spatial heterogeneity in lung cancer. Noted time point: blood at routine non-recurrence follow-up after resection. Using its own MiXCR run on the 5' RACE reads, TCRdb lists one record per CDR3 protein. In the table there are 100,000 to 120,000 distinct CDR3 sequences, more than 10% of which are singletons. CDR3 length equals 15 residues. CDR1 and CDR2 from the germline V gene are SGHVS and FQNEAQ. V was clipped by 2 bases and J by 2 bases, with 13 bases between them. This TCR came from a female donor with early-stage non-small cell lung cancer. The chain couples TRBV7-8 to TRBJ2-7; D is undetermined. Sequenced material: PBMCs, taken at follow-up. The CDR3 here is CASSLRRIQTYEQYF. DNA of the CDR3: TGTGCCAGCAGCTTACGACGGATCCAAACCTACGAGCAGTACTTC.